These T cell receptor beta chains were read from a single sample in a study of Ad26.COV2.S vaccination and SARS-CoV-2 variants. Measured with immunoSEQ multiplex PCR; TCRdb has only the in-frame clones, and not every one. This table holds 350,000 to 450,000 clones, approximately 83% found once. The sample in question was peripheral blood, obtained in a trial of Ad26.COV2.S vaccine versus placebo. The receptors originated from a person aged 18-60 years who received the Ad26.COV2.S COVID-19 vaccine or a placebo. Both conserved end residues are part of each CDR3. D genes are given only for firm matches. Size is omitted from some rows. Given values are once, few, many or a class for expanded clones.

v_gene,abundance,d_gene,j_gene,len,CDR3aa,CDR3nt
TRBV7-9,NA,NA,TRBJ2-3,13,CATLYGATDTQYF,TGTGCCACCCTCTACGGGGCGACAGATACGCAGTATTTT
TRBV7-3,few,NA,TRBJ1-1,15,CASSLEPTMNTEAFF,TGTGCCAGCAGCTTAGAACCTACCATGAACACTGAAGCTTTCTTT
TRBV9,NA,TRBD2,TRBJ2-3,13,CASSPPLAGAQYF,TGTGCCAGCAGCCCGCCTCTGGCGGGGGCGCAGTATTTT
TRBV7-9,NA,TRBD2,TRBJ2-7,17,CASSPWWGLEGKNEQYF,TGTGCCAGCAGCCCATGGTGGGGACTAGAAGGGAAAAACGAGCAGTACTTC
TRBV5-6,NA,NA,TRBJ1-2,14,CASSGGRGLYGYTF,TGTGCCAGCAGCGGGGGCAGGGGCCTCTATGGCTACACCTTC
TRBV5-4,NA,TRBD1,TRBJ1-1,14,CASSQRQGSTEAFF,TGTGCCAGCAGCCAAAGACAGGGATCCACTGAAGCTTTCTTT
TRBV20-1,NA,TRBD2,TRBJ2-1,15,CSASAGTTSYNEQFF,TGCAGTGCTAGTGCCGGGACTACCTCCTACAATGAGCAGTTCTTC
TRBV7-9,once,NA,TRBJ1-4,13,CASLAGDNEKLFF,TGTGCCAGCTTAGCTGGGGATAATGAAAAACTGTTTTTT
TRBV5-4,NA,TRBD1,TRBJ1-6,17,CASRVTTGGRGDSPLHF,TGTGCCAGCAGGGTAACGACAGGGGGCCGGGGGGATTCACCCCTCCACTTT
TRBV5-1,few,TRBD1,TRBJ2-1,16,CASSLRTGGRYNEQFF,TGCGCCAGCAGCTTGAGGACAGGGGGTAGGTACAATGAGCAGTTCTTC
TRBV7-7,NA,TRBD2,TRBJ2-5,16,CASSSGLAGGPETQYF,TGTGCCAGCAGCTCAGGACTAGCGGGAGGGCCAGAGACCCAGTACTTC
TRBV6-5,NA,NA,TRBJ2-7,13,CATGDDGSFEQYF,TGTGCCACCGGAGATGATGGCAGTTTCGAGCAGTACTTC
TRBV13,NA,NA,TRBJ2-7,15,CASSLALPGSYEQYF,TGTGCCAGCAGCTTAGCCCTCCCGGGATCCTACGAGCAGTACTTC
TRBV3-1/TRBV3-2,few,NA,TRBJ1-2,13,CASSQGWGYGYTF,TGTGCCAGCAGCCAAGGATGGGGCTATGGCTACACCTTC
TRBV11-3,NA,NA,TRBJ2-2,12,CASSPFTGELFF,TGTGCCAGCAGCCCCTTCACCGGGGAGCTGTTTTTT
TRBV19,once,TRBD1,TRBJ1-1,13,CASSIDLGQEAFF,TGTGCCAGTAGTATAGATCTGGGACAGGAAGCTTTCTTT
TRBV3-1/TRBV3-2,NA,NA,TRBJ2-1,14,CASSQGTGDHEQFF,TGTGCCAGCAGCCAAGGGACCGGAGATCATGAGCAGTTCTTC
TRBV11-2,NA,NA,TRBJ2-7,12,CASSQGVGEQYF,TGTGCCAGCAGCCAAGGGGTTGGCGAGCAGTACTTC
TRBV5-1,NA,NA,TRBJ2-3,14,CASSADSASYTQYF,TGCGCCAGCAGCGCTGACAGCGCCAGCTATACGCAGTATTTT
TRBV11-2,once,NA,TRBJ2-7,14,CASSLEGKVSEQYF,TGTGCCAGCAGCTTAGAGGGAAAGGTGTCCGAGCAGTACTTC
TRBV9,NA,NA,TRBJ2-2,12,CASSVFQGELFF,TGTGCCAGCAGCGTATTTCAGGGGGAGCTGTTTTTT
TRBV6-5,few,NA,TRBJ2-7,11,CASRSSYEQYF,TGTGCCAGCAGATCCAGCTACGAGCAGTACTTC
TRBV5-6,NA,NA,TRBJ2-1,13,CASSPQGYNEQFF,TGTGCCAGCAGCCCACAGGGTTACAATGAGCAGTTCTTC
TRBV7-2,NA,NA,TRBJ1-3,14,CASGVRGSGNTIYF,TGTGCCAGCGGAGTGAGGGGGTCTGGAAACACCATATATTTT
TRBV11-1,NA,NA,TRBJ1-1,14,CASSQWGTGTEAFF,TGTGCCAGCAGTCAATGGGGGACGGGGACTGAAGCTTTCTTT
TRBV7-6,NA,NA,TRBJ2-1,16,CASSPSPAHSYNEQFF,TGTGCCAGCAGCCCTTCCCCAGCCCACTCCTACAATGAGCAGTTCTTC
TRBV15,NA,NA,TRBJ2-1,16,CATSRGWSGIDNEQFF,TGTGCCACCAGCAGAGGGTGGAGCGGAATCGACAATGAGCAGTTCTTC
TRBV7-2,once,NA,TRBJ2-7,16,CASSLASGASYNEQYF,TGTGCCAGCAGCTTAGCGTCCGGTGCTAGCTATAACGAGCAGTACTTC
TRBV28,few,NA,TRBJ2-3,15,CASRFGGANTDTQYF,TGTGCCAGCCGATTTGGAGGCGCCAACACAGATACGCAGTATTTT
TRBV7-8,few,NA,TRBJ1-5,15,CASSLAAGINQPQHF,TGTGCCAGCAGCTTAGCGGCAGGAATCAATCAGCCCCAGCATTTT
TRBV19,NA,NA,TRBJ1-5,15,CASQFGPLGDQPQHF,TGTGCCAGCCAGTTCGGGCCCTTAGGCGATCAGCCCCAGCATTTT
TRBV5-5,NA,NA,TRBJ2-5,12,CASQRVGETQYF,TGTGCCAGCCAACGAGTGGGAGAGACCCAGTACTTC
TRBV7-9,NA,NA,TRBJ2-1,13,CASSLRESSEQFF,TGTGCCAGCAGCTTAAGGGAGTCTAGTGAGCAGTTCTTC
TRBV4-3,NA,NA,TRBJ1-3,15,CASSQKGFSGNTIYF,TGCGCCAGCAGCCAGAAGGGGTTCTCTGGAAACACCATATATTTT
TRBV9,NA,TRBD1,TRBJ1-2,14,CASGQGGTNYGYTF,TGTGCCAGCGGACAGGGAGGGACGAACTATGGCTACACCTTC
TRBV5-1,NA,TRBD2,TRBJ2-5,17,CASSLGLAGAGGETQYF,TGCGCCAGCAGCTTGGGCCTAGCGGGAGCTGGGGGGGAGACCCAGTACTTC
TRBV9,NA,NA,TRBJ2-7,13,CASSVGHLYEQYF,TGTGCCAGCAGCGTCGGACATCTATACGAGCAGTACTTC
TRBV19,NA,NA,TRBJ2-2,13,CASSHHNTGELFF,TGTGCCAGTAGTCACCATAACACCGGGGAGCTGTTTTTT
TRBV4-1,once,TRBD2,TRBJ2-3,15,CASSQGGGGADTQYF,TGCGCCAGCAGCCAGGGCGGGGGGGGCGCAGATACGCAGTATTTT
TRBV6-5,NA,NA,TRBJ1-2,12,CASNQDVPSYTF,TGTGCCAGCAACCAGGACGTGCCAAGCTACACCTTC
TRBV7-2,NA,NA,TRBJ2-1,15,CASSLAVFSYNEQFF,TGTGCCAGCAGCTTGGCGGTCTTCTCCTACAATGAGCAGTTCTTC
TRBV27,once,TRBD1,TRBJ1-2,14,CASSHLDRDYGYTF,TGTGCCAGCAGTCACCTCGACAGGGACTATGGCTACACCTTC
TRBV19,NA,TRBD2,TRBJ2-7,14,CASSIQAGGGEQYF,TGTGCCAGTAGTATCCAGGCGGGAGGAGGCGAGCAGTACTTC
TRBV4-1,NA,NA,TRBJ2-5,14,CASSQEYHQETQYF,TGCGCCAGCAGCCAAGAGTACCACCAAGAGACCCAGTACTTC